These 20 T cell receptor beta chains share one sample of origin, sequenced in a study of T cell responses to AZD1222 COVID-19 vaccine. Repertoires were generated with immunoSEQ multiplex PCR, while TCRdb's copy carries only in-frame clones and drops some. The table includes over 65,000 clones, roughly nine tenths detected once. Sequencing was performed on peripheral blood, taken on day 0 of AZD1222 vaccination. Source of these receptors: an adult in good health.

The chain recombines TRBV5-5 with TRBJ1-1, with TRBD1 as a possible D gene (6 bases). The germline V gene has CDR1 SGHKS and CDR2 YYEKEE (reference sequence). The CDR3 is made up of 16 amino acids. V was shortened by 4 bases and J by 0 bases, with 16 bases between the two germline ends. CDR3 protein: CASSPWTEGLNTEAFF. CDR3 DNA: TGTGCCAGCAGCCCCTGGACAGAGGGATTGAACACTGAAGCTTTCTTT.

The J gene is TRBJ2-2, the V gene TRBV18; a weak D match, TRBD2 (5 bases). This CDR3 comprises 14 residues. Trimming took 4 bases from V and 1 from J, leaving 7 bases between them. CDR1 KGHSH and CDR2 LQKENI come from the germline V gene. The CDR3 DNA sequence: TGTGCCAGCTCACTCCGGGAGAACACCGGGGAGCTGTTTTTT. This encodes CASSLRENTGELFF.

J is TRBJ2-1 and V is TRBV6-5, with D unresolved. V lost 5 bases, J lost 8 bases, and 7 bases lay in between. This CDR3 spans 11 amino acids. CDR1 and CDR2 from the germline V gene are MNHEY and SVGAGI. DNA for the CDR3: TGTGCCAGCAGTCTCCTCCATGAGCAGTTCTTC. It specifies CASSLLHEQFF.

The CDR3 is CASSVISGDSYNEQFF. CDR3 bases: TGTGCCAGCAGTGTTATTAGCGGGGACTCCTACAATGAGCAGTTCTTC. The chain recombines TRBV28 with TRBJ2-1; 8 bases fit TRBD2. V shed 5 bases, J shed 0 bases, and the junction held 6 bases outside the gene matches. The V gene's germline CDR1 is MDHEN and CDR2 SYDVKM. This CDR3 comprises 16 residues.

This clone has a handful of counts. CDR3: CASSLGGRDTDTQYF. The CDR3 region has the DNA TGTGCCAGCAGCTTGGGTGGGAGAGACACAGATACGCAGTATTTT. This chain uses TRBV11-3 with TRBJ2-3, with a possible D match to TRBD2 (5 bases). Germline V gives CDR1 SGHNT, CDR2 YENEEA. V was trimmed by 3 bases and J by 2 bases, leaving 12 bases between them. The CDR3 has 15 amino acids.

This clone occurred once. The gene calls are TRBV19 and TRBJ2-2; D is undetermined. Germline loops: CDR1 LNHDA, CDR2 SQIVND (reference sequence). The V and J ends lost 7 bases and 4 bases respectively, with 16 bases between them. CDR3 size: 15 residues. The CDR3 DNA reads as TGTGCCAGTACCACTTCTGAAAGGGTCACCGGGGAGCTGTTTTTT. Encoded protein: CASTTSERVTGELFF.

This chain's CDR3 is CASSKGGQRDYGYTF. In nucleotides, the CDR3 is TGTGCCAGCAGCAAAGGGGGACAGAGAGACTATGGCTACACCTTC. The rearrangement links TRBV21-1 to TRBJ1-2; the D call in the table, TRBD1, was not verified against the DNA. TRBV21-1 is deemed a pseudogene. This CDR3 has 15 amino acids.

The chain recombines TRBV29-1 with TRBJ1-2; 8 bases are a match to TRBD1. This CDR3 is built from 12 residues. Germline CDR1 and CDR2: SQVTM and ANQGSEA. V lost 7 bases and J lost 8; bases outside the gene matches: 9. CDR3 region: CSAEDRDRGYTF. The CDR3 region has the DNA TGCAGCGCCGAGGACAGGGACAGGGGCTACACCTTC.

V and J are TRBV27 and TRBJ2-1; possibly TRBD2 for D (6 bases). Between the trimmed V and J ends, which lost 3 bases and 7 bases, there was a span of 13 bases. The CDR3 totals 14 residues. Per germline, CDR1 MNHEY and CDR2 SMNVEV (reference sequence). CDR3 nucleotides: TGTGCCAGCAGTTTCTTGGCGGAGGGGAATGAGCAGTTCTTC. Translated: CASSFLAEGNEQFF.

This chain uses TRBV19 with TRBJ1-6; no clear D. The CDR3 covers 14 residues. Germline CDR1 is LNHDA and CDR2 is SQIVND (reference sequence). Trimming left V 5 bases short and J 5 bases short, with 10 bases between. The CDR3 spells CASSSGGNNSPLHF. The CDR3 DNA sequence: TGTGCCAGTAGTTCCGGAGGGAATAATTCACCCCTCCACTTT.

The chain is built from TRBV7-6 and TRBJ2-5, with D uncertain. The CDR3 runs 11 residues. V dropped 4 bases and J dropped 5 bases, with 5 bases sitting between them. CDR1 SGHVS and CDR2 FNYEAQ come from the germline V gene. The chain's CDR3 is CASSSRETQYF. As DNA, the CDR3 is TGTGCCAGCAGCTCCAGGGAGACCCAGTACTTC.

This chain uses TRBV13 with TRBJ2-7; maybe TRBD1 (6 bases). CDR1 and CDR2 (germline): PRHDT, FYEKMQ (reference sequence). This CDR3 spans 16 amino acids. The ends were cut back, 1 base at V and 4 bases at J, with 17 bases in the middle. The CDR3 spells CASSLATAGAWYEQYF. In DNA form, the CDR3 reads TGTGCCAGCAGCTTAGCGACGGCAGGGGCTTGGTACGAGCAGTACTTC.

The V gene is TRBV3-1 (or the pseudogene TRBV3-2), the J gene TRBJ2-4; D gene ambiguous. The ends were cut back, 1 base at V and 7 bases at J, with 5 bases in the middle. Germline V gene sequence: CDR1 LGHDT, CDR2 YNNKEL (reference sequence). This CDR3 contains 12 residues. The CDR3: CASSQGVNIQYF. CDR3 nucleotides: TGTGCCAGCAGCCAAGGGGTGAACATTCAGTACTTC.

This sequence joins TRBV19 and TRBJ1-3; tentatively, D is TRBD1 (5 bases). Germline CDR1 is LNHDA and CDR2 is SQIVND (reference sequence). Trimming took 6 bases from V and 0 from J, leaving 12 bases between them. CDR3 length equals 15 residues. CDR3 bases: TGTGCCAGTAGACAAGACAGAGTCTCTGGAAACACCATATATTTT. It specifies CASRQDRVSGNTIYF.

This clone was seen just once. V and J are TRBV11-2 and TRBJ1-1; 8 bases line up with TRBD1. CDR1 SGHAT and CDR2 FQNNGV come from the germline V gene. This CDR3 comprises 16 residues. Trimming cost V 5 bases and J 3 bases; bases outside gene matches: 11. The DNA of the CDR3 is TGTGCCAGCAGCCAGGGGGCAGGGCTTAGTTACACTGAAGCTTTCTTT. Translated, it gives CASSQGAGLSYTEAFF.

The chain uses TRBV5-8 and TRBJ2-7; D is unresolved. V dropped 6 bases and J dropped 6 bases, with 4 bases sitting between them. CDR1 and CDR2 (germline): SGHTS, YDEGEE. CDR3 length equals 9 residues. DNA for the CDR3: TGTGCCAGCAAGGCCGAGCAGTACTTC. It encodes CASKAEQYF. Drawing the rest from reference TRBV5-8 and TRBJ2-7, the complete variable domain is EAGVTQSPTHLIKTRGQQATLRCSPISGHTSVYWYQQALGLGLQFLLWYDEGEERNRGNFPPRFSGRQFPNYSSELNVNALELEDSALYLCASKAEQYFGPGTRLTVT.

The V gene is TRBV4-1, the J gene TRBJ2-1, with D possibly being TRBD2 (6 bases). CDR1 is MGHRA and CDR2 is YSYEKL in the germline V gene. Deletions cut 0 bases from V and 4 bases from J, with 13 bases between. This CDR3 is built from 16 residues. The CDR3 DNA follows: TGCGCCAGCAGCCAAGATCTAAGCGGGCCTTACAATGAGCAGTTCTTC. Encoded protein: CASSQDLSGPYNEQFF.

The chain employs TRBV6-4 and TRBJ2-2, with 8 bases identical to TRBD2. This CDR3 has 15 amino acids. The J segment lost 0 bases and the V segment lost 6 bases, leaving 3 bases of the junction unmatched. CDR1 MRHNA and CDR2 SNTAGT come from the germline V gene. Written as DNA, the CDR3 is TGTGCCAGCAGACAACTAGCGGCGAACACCGGGGAGCTGTTTTTT. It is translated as CASRQLAANTGELFF.

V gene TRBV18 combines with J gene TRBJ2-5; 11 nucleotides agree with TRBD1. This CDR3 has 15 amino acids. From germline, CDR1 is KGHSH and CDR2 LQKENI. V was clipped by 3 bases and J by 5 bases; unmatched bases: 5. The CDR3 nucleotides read TGTGCCAGCTCACCTCGGACAGGGGGCATGGAGACCCAGTACTTC. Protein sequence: CASSPRTGGMETQYF. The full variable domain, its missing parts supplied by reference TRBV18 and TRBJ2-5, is NAGVMQNPRHLVRRRGQEARLRCSPMKGHSHVYWYRQLPEEGLKFMVYLQKENIIDESGMPKERFSAEFPKEGPSILRIQQVVRGDSAAYFCASSPRTGGMETQYFGPGTRLLVL.

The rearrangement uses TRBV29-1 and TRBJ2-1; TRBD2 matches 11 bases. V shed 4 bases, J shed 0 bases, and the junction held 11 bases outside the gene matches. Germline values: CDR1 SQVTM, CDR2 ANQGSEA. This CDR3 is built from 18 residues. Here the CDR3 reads CSVVQASGRRSSYNEQFF. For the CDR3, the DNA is TGCAGCGTTGTACAGGCTAGCGGGAGGCGAAGCTCCTACAATGAGCAGTTCTTC.